The rows below give T cell receptor beta chains drawn from one sample of a study of blood T cell repertoires in COVID-19. Sequencing was performed with immunoSEQ multiplex PCR; in TCRdb, only in-frame clones are kept and a portion is missing. The table has approximately 130,000 clones, approximately 90% seen once. The sequencing input was peripheral blood. These receptor sequences come from a human donor in a cohort sampled during active COVID-19. The CDR3 runs from the conserved cysteine through the conserved F or W. A D gene is named only where the DNA matches it firmly. The listing skips clone size in some rows; elsewhere it reads once, few, many or a size class.

V,size,J,D,CDR3,DNA
TRBV12-3/TRBV12-4,-,TRBJ2-5,-,CASTQGPGETQYF,TGTGCCAGCACTCAGGGGCCTGGAGAGACCCAGTACTTC
TRBV5-4,-,TRBJ2-2,TRBD1,CASSGGGRGRSNTGELFF,TGTGCCAGCAGCGGGGGTGGCAGGGGGCGATCGAACACCGGGGAGCTGTTTTTT
TRBV14,-,TRBJ1-2,-,CASSQGIGGAHYGYTF,TGTGCCAGCAGCCAGGGAATCGGGGGGGCGCACTATGGCTACACCTTC
TRBV2,-,TRBJ2-3,-,CASSLDHSGTDTQYF,TGTGCCAGCAGCCTAGACCACTCCGGCACAGATACGCAGTATTTT
TRBV7-9,-,TRBJ2-3,-,CASSSVDFISTDTQYF,TGTGCCAGCAGCTCAGTGGACTTCATCAGCACAGATACGCAGTATTTT
TRBV19,-,TRBJ2-6,-,CASNRARGFSGANVLTF,TGTGCCTCAAACCGCGCGCGGGGATTCTCTGGGGCCAACGTCCTGACTTTC
TRBV19,-,TRBJ1-2,TRBD1,CASSPAGQQDGGYTF,TGTGCCAGTAGTCCGGCGGGACAGCAGGATGGGGGCTACACCTTC
TRBV30,-,TRBJ1-5,-,CAWSVWARNQPQHF,TGTGCCTGGAGTGTGTGGGCTCGCAATCAGCCCCAGCATTTT
TRBV29-1,-,TRBJ2-1,-,CSADTPRALAEHYNEQFF,TGCAGCGCAGACACGCCCCGGGCCCTAGCAGAGCACTACAATGAGCAGTTCTTC
TRBV25-1,once,TRBJ1-1,-,CASSSRATGTEAFF,TGTGCCAGCAGTAGCCGGGCAACGGGGACTGAAGCTTTCTTT
TRBV7-9,-,TRBJ1-4,TRBD1,CASSLGQGGRPGEKLFF,TGTGCCAGCAGCTTAGGGCAGGGGGGAAGGCCGGGAGAAAAACTGTTTTTT
TRBV3-1/TRBV3-2,-,TRBJ2-1,-,CASSQGDSFGEQFF,TGTGCCAGCAGCCAGGGTGACAGCTTCGGTGAGCAGTTCTTC
TRBV20-1,-,TRBJ2-7,-,CSVRHSYEQYF,TGCAGTGTGAGGCACTCCTACGAGCAGTACTTC
TRBV5-4,-,TRBJ2-3,-,CASSSAAVRVDTQYF,TGTGCCAGCAGCTCCGCGGCGGTCCGGGTGGATACGCAGTATTTT
TRBV5-1,-,TRBJ2-5,TRBD2,CASTETGTSQETQYF,TGCGCCAGCACCGAGACCGGGACTAGCCAAGAGACCCAGTACTTC
TRBV10-1,-,TRBJ2-1,TRBD2,CASSEFSGRGDNEQFF,TGCGCCAGCAGTGAGTTTAGCGGGAGGGGAGACAATGAGCAGTTCTTC
TRBV10-1,-,TRBJ2-1,-,CASAPQSGSYNEQFF,TGCGCCAGTGCCCCCCAGTCGGGGTCGTACAATGAGCAGTTCTTC
TRBV2,-,TRBJ2-1,TRBD1,CASSEFRTGPNNEQFF,TGTGCCAGCAGTGAATTTAGGACAGGGCCCAACAATGAGCAGTTCTTC
TRBV5-1,-,TRBJ2-2,-,CASSDSVHGELFF,TGCGCCAGCAGCGACAGCGTTCACGGGGAGCTGTTTTTT
TRBV9,-,TRBJ2-1,TRBD2,CASSVVSGGVYNEQFF,TGTGCCAGCAGCGTAGTTAGCGGGGGGGTATACAATGAGCAGTTCTTC
TRBV7-9,-,TRBJ2-1,-,CASGGVAASSDEQFF,TGTGCCAGCGGGGGAGTAGCGGCAAGTAGCGATGAGCAGTTCTTC
TRBV10-3,once,TRBJ2-5,-,CAISDSSSEQETQYF,TGTGCCATCAGTGACTCGAGTAGCGAACAAGAGACCCAGTACTTC
TRBV28,-,TRBJ1-1,TRBD1,CASRSDREAFF,TGTGCCAGCAGGTCCGACAGGGAGGCTTTCTTT
TRBV20-1,-,TRBJ1-5,-,CSASLTGNQPQHF,TGCAGTGCTAGTTTGACAGGCAATCAGCCCCAGCATTTT
TRBV6-5,-,TRBJ2-7,TRBD1,CASKGTESYEQYF,TGTGCCAGCAAAGGGACAGAATCCTACGAGCAGTACTTC
TRBV6-2/TRBV6-3,-,TRBJ2-2,TRBD1,CASSRQGTTGELFF,TGTGCCAGCAGTCGACAGGGGACAACCGGGGAGCTGTTTTTT
TRBV6-5,-,TRBJ2-7,TRBD2,CASSPTGTSSEQYF,TGTGCCAGCAGTCCAACCGGGACTAGTAGCGAGCAGTACTTC